The TCR beta chain under discussion was sequenced for a study of CD8+ T cells in alopecia areata. RNA was isolated and reverse transcribed to cDNA, the sequencing template. The data were produced by immunoSEQ multiplex PCR, yet TCRdb's version contains in-frame clones alone and is incomplete. The sample contains some 170,000 clones, roughly 70% of which appear only once. As concerns this clone: The antigen is unknown.

Broader study findings: Resident alphabeta T-cell populations of normal skin are likewise subject to sequencing in scalp samples.

V was cut by 2 bases and J by 5 bases, with 8 bases left in between. Germline CDR1 is MGHRA and CDR2 is YSYEKL. CDR3 length: 13 residues. The source was CD8+ T cells sorted from blood, collected at week 0. The source of this sequence is a human donor with alopecia areata. The chain recombines TRBV4-1 with TRBJ2-3; D ambiguous. The CDR3 region has the DNA TGCGCCAGCAGCCAACGGGTGGGAGATACGCAGTATTTT. This encodes CASSQRVGDTQYF.